These 11 T cell receptor beta chains were all obtained from the same sample, sequenced in a study of T cell changes during pregnancy in multiple sclerosis. Libraries were prepared by immunoSEQ multiplex PCR; TCRdb keeps only in-frame clonotypes and omits some of them. The sample holds 65,000 to 90,000 clones, roughly 92% seen once. The specimen was peripheral blood, collected in the second trimester of pregnancy. The origin of the receptors is a female donor with multiple sclerosis, enrolled in a pregnancy study.

The chain employs TRBV7-6 and TRBJ2-2; 7 bases agree with TRBD2. CDR1 SGHVS and CDR2 FNYEAQ come from the germline V gene. With 5 bases clipped from V and 6 bases from J, the junction kept 15 bases outside the gene matches. The CDR3 sequence is 17 residues long. CDR3 region: CASSPLVAGDSAGELFF. The CDR3 DNA reads as TGTGCCAGCAGCCCGCTTGTGGCGGGAGATTCGGCCGGGGAGCTGTTTTTT.

This sequence joins TRBV6-1 and TRBJ1-4, with TRBD1 matching 7 bases. Per germline, CDR1 MNHNS and CDR2 SASEGT. Trimming removed 8 bases from V and 5 bases from J; junction bases left unmatched: 8. The CDR3 extends over 14 amino acids. CDR3 nucleotides: TGTGCCAGCCGACGGGACAGAATCAATGAAAAACTGTTTTTT. Protein product: CASRRDRINEKLFF.

The rearrangement uses TRBV4-3 and TRBJ2-7; TRBD1 aligns across 10 bases. CDR3 length: 15 amino acids. The germline CDR1 and CDR2 sequences are LGHNA and YSLEER. Trimming cost V 6 bases and J 6 bases; bases outside gene matches: 11. CDR3 protein: CASSPVGDRGSEQYF. CDR3 DNA: TGCGCCAGCAGTCCGGTGGGGGACAGGGGTTCCGAGCAGTACTTC.

The chain has TRBV6-6 and TRBJ2-7; 9 bases line up with TRBD1. J gave up 2 bases and V 6 bases, and 5 bases lay outside the gene matches. The CDR3 runs to 14 residues. Germline V lookup: CDR1 MNHNY, CDR2 SVGAGI (reference sequence). The CDR3 reads CASSTGQGPYEQYF. The CDR3 nucleotides are TGTGCCAGCAGCACCGGACAGGGGCCCTACGAGCAGTACTTC.

The chain couples TRBV28 to TRBJ1-2; a possible D gene is TRBD1 (6 bases). The ends were cut back, 2 bases at V and 7 bases at J, with 8 bases in the middle. CDR3 length: 12 residues. Germline lookup yields CDR1 MDHEN and CDR2 SYDVKM. For the CDR3, the DNA is TGTGCCAGCAGTTTAGGGGGCCGTGGCTACACCTTC. It specifies CASSLGGRGYTF.

This clone was counted a single time. The V call is TRBV15, the J call TRBJ2-5, with D maybe TRBD1 (6 bases). The V end lost 8 bases, the J end lost 1 base, and 11 bases lay between the germline ends. The CDR3 loop spans 13 amino acids. CDR1 is LNHNV, CDR2 YYDKDF, per germline (reference sequence). The DNA for the CDR3 is TGTGCCACCGGTAGGGACATCCAAGAGACCCAGTACTTC. The encoded protein is CATGRDIQETQYF. The variable domain in full, completed from reference TRBV15 and TRBJ2-5, reads DAMVIQNPRYQVTQFGKPVTLSCSQTLNHNVMYWYQQKSSQAPKLLFHYYDKDFNNEADTPDNFQSRRPNTSFCFLDIRSPGLGDTAMYLCATGRDIQETQYFGPGTRLLVL.

CDR3 nucleotide sequence: TGTGCCAGTAGTATAGATCGATCGGGGGGAGGTATGACCGGGGAGCTGTTTTTT. Translation: CASSIDRSGGGMTGELFF. The chain uses TRBV19 and TRBJ2-2, with 7 bases aligning to TRBD2. The CDR3 loop spans 18 amino acids. V lost 0 bases to trimming and J lost 5 bases; unmatched junction nucleotides: 12. In germline, CDR1 is LNHDA, CDR2 SQIVND (reference sequence).

The chain uses TRBV5-1 and TRBJ1-1, with 8 bases fitting TRBD1. This CDR3 is 15 amino acids long. V lost 3 bases to trimming and J lost 1 base; unmatched junction nucleotides: 5. The V gene's germline CDR1 is SGHRS and CDR2 YFSETQ. The CDR3 DNA reads as TGCGCCAGCAGCTGGGGACAGGCGAAGAACACTGAAGCTTTCTTT. This sequence encodes CASSWGQAKNTEAFF.

This clone was observed a single time. The junction differs from germline at one of its ends, possibly a read error. The CDR3 sequence is CATSRDSTGQLSNYF. In DNA form, the CDR3 reads TGTGCCACCAGCAGAGACAGTACAGGACAGCTCAGCAATTACTTC. This chain joins TRBV15 and TRBJ1-2; D perhaps matches TRBD1 (6 bases). In germline, CDR1 is LNHNV, CDR2 YYDKDF (reference sequence). The CDR3 totals 15 residues.

V gene TRBV18 combines with J gene TRBJ1-5; TRBD1 matches at 10 bases. The CDR3 loop spans 15 amino acids. J lost 4 bases, V lost 5 bases, and 5 bases had no gene match. The V gene's germline CDR1 is KGHSH and CDR2 LQKENI. The CDR3 DNA reads TGTGCCAGCTCAAGGACAGGGGGATTAAATCAGCCCCAGCATTTT. This translates into CASSRTGGLNQPQHF.

The V call is TRBV4-3, the J call TRBJ1-1, with D unclear. Per the germline V gene, CDR1 is LGHNA and CDR2 is YSLEER. V lost 1 base and J 6 bases, leaving 15 bases between the germline ends. CDR3 length: 15 residues. The CDR3 sequence: CASSQGLRRVAEAFF. The CDR3 bases are TGCGCCAGCAGCCAAGGTTTGAGGAGGGTGGCTGAAGCTTTCTTT.